This T cell receptor beta chain originates from a study of blood T cell repertoires in COVID-19. Study background: Acute-phase and convalescent COVID-19 samples originated in the United States, Italy and Spain.

Assay used: immunoSEQ multiplex PCR; TCRdb lists only in-frame clones, some missing. The data hold 250,000 to 350,000 clones, with about 88% observed a single time. Trimming cost V 1 base and J 4 bases, with 22 bases left between them. The CDR3 length is 17 residues. CDR1 and CDR2 (germline): GTSNPN, SVGIG (reference sequence). This clone was detected only once. The receptor was derived from a human donor with COVID-19, enrolled during active disease. The donor label of this sample is uncertain. Material: peripheral blood. V is TRBV30 and J is TRBJ1-2; no definite D call. This CDR3 reads CAWSGGPSITTSYGYTF. The CDR3 DNA follows: TGTGCCTGGAGTGGTGGGCCCTCCATAACAACCTCCTATGGCTACACCTTC.